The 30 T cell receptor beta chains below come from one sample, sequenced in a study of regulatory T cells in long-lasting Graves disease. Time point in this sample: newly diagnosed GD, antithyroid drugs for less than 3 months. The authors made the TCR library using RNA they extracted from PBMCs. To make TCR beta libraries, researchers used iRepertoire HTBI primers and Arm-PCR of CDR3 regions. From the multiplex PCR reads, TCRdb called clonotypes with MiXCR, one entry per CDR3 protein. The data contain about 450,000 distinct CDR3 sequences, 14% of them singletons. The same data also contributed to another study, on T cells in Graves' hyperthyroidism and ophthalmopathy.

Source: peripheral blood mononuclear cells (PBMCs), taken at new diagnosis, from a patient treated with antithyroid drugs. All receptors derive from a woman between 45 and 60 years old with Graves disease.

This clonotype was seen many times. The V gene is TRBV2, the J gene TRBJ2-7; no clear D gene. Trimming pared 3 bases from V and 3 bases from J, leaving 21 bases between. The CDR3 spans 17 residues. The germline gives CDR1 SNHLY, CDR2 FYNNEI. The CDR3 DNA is TGTGCCAGCAGTGATGGAATTTTGACCTACGGAAACTACGAGCAGTACTTC. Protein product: CASSDGILTYGNYEQYF.

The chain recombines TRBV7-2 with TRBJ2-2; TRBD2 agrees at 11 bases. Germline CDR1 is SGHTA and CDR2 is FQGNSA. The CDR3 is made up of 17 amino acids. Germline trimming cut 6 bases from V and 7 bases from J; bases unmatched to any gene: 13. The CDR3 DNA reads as TGTGCCAGCAGTCTTAGACTAGCGGGATTCAGGGTCGGGGAGCTGTTTTTT. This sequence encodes CASSLRLAGFRVGELFF.

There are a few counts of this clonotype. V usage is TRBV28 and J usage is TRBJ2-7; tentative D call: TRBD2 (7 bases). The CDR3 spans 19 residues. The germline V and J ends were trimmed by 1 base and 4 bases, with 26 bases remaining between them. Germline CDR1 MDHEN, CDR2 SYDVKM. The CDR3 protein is CASSLLGHARGRGGYEQYF. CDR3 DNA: TGTGCCAGCAGTTTATTGGGCCATGCCCGCGGGAGAGGGGGTTACGAGCAGTACTTC. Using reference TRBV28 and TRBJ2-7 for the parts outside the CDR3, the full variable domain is DVKVTQSSRYLVKRTGEKVFLECVQDMDHENMFWYRQDPGLGLRLIYFSYDVKMKEKGDIPEGYSVSREKKERFSLILESASTNQTSMYLCASSLLGHARGRGGYEQYFGPGTRLTVT.

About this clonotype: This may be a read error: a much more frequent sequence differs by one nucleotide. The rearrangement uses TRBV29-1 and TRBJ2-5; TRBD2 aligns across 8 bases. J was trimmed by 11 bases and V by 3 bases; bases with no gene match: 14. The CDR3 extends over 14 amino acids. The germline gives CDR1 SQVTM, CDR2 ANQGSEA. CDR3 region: CSVDIAGSYNEQYF. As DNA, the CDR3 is TGCAGCGTTGACATAGCGGGGTCCTACAATGAGCAGTACTTC. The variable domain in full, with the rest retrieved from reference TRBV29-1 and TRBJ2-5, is SAVISQKPSRDICQRGTSLTIQCQVDSQVTMMFWYRQQPGQSLTLIATANQGSEATYESGFVIDKFPISRPNLTFSTLTVSNMSPEDSSIYLCSVDIAGSYNEQYFGPGTRLLVL.

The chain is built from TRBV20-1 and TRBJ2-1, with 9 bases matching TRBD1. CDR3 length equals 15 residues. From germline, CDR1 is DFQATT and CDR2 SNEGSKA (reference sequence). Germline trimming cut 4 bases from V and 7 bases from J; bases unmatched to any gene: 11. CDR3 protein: CSAKDRDRVFNEQFF. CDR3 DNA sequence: TGCAGTGCTAAAGACCGGGACAGGGTTTTTAATGAGCAGTTCTTC.

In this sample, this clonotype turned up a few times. This CDR3 reads CACKGTAGQETQYF. DNA for the CDR3: TGTGCCTGTAAAGGGACGGCGGGCCAAGAGACCCAGTACTTC. The V gene is TRBV30, the J gene TRBJ2-5, with D tentatively TRBD1 or TRBD2 (5 bases each). Between the trimmed V and J ends, which lost 6 bases and 1 base, there was a span of 15 bases. The CDR3 has 14 amino acids. Germline V CDR1 and CDR2: GTSNPN, SVGIG (reference sequence).

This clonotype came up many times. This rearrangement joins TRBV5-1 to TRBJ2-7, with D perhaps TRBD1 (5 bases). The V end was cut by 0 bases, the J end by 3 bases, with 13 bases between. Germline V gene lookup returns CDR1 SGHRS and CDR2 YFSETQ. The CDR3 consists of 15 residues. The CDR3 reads CASSLVSGNFYEQYF. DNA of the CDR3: TGCGCCAGCAGCTTGGTTTCAGGGAATTTCTACGAGCAGTACTTC.

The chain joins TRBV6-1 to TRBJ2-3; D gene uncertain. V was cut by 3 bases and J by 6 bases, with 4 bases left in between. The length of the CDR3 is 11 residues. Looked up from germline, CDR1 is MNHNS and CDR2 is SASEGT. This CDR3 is CASSDLDTQYF. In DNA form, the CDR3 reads TGTGCCAGCAGTGACTTGGATACGCAGTATTTT.

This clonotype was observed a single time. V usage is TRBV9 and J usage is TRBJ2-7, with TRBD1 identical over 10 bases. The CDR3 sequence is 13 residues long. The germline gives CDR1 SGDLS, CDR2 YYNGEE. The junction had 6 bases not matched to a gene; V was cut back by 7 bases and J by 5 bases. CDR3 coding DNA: TGTGCCAGCGGGACAGGGGCTGGGAACGAGCAGTACTTC. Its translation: CASGTGAGNEQYF.

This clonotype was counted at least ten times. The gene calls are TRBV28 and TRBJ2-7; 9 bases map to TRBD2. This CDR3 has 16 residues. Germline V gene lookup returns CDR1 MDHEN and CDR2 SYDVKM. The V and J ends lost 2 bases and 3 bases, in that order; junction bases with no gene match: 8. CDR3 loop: CASSLLIAGALYEQYF. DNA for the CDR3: TGTGCCAGCAGTTTACTTATAGCGGGAGCACTCTACGAGCAGTACTTC.

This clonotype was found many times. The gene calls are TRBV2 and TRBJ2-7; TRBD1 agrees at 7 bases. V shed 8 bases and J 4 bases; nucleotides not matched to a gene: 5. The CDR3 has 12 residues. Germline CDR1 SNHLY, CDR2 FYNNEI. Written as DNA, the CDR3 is TGTGCCAGCCGGGACAGAGTTTACGAGCAGTACTTC. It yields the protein CASRDRVYEQYF.

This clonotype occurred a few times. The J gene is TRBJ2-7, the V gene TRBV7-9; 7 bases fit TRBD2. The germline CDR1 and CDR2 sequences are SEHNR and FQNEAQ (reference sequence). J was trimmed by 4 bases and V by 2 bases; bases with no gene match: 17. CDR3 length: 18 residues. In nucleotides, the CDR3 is TGTGCCAGCAGCTTACCCCGCGGCGGACTAGACTTAACTTACGAGCAGTACTTC. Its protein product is CASSLPRGGLDLTYEQYF.

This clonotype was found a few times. CDR3 sequence: CASSYSYGLGGGLYEQYF. Written as DNA, the CDR3 is TGTGCCAGCAGTTACTCGTACGGACTAGGCGGCGGGTTGTACGAGCAGTACTTC. The chain links TRBV6-2 or TRBV6-3 to TRBJ2-7; 7 nucleotides line up with TRBD2. The CDR3 has 18 residues. Germline V gives CDR1 MNHEY, CDR2 SVGEGT. V lost 0 bases, J lost 4 bases, and 15 bases stayed unmatched.

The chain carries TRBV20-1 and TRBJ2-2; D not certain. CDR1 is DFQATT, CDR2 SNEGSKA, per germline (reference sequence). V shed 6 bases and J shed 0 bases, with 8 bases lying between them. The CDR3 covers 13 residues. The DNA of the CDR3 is TGCAGTGCCCGTAATTCGAACACCGGGGAGCTGTTTTTT. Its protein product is CSARNSNTGELFF.

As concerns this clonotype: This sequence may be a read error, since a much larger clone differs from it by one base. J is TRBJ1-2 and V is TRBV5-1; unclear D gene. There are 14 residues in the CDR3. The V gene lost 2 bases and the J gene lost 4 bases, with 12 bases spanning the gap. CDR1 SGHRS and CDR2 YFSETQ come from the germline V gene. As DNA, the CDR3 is TGCGCCAGCAGCTTATTAACAGATGCCTATGGCTACACCTTC. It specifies CASSLLTDAYGYTF.

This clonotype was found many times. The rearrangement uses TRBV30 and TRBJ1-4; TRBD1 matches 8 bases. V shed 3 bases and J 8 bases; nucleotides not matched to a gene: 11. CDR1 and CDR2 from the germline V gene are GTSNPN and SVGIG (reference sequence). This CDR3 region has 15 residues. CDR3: CAWSYNRGTGEKLFF. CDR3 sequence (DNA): TGTGCCTGGAGCTACAACAGGGGGACGGGAGAAAAACTGTTTTTT.

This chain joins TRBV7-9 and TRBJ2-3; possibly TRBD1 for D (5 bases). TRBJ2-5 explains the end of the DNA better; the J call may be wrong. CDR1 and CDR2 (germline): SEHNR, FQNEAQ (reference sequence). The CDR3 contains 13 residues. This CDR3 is CASSSGMSETQYF. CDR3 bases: TGTGCCAGCAGCTCAGGGATGAGCGAGACCCAGTACTTC.

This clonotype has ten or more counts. The CDR3 loop is CASSLNTGYDEAFF. The CDR3 DNA is TGTGCCAGCAGCCTCAATACAGGGTACGATGAAGCTTTCTTT. This chain uses TRBV28 with TRBJ1-1; D is possibly TRBD1 (6 bases). Trimming took off 6 bases at V and 7 bases at J, with 18 bases between the two ends. Germline V gives CDR1 MDHEN, CDR2 SYDVKM. The CDR3 has 14 amino acids.

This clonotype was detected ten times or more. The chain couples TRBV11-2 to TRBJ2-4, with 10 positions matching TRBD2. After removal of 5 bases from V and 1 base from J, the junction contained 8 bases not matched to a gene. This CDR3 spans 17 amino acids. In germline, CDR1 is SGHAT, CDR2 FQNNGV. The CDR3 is CASSPGLAVVAKNIQYF. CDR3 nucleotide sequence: TGTGCCAGCAGCCCTGGACTAGCGGTCGTGGCCAAAAACATTCAGTACTTC.

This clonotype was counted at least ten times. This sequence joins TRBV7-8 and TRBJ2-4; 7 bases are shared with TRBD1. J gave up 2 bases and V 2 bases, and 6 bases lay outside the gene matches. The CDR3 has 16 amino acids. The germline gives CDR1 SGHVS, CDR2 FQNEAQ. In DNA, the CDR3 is TGTGCCAGCAGCTTAAGGGACAGTTATACCAAAAACATTCAGTACTTC. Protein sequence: CASSLRDSYTKNIQYF.

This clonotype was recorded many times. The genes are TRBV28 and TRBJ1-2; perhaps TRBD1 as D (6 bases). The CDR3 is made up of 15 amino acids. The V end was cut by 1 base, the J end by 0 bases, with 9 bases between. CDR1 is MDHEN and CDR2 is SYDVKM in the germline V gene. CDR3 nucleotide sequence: TGTGCCAGCAGTTTATTGACAGGAGCTAACTATGGCTACACCTTC. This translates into CASSLLTGANYGYTF.

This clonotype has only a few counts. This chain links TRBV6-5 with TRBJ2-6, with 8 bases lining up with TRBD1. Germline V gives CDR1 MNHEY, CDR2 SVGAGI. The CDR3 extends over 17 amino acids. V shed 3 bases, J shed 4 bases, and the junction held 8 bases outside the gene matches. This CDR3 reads CASSYQGAWGGANVLTF. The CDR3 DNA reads TGTGCCAGCAGTTATCAGGGGGCTTGGGGGGGGGCCAACGTCCTGACTTTC.

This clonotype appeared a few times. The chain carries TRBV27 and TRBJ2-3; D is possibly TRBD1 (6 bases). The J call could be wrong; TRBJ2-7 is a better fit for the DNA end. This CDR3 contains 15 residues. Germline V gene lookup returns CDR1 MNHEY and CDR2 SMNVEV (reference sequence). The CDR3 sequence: CASSPSGTTYYEQYF. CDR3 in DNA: TGTGCCAGCAGTCCATCCGGGACAACATACTACGAGCAGTACTTC.

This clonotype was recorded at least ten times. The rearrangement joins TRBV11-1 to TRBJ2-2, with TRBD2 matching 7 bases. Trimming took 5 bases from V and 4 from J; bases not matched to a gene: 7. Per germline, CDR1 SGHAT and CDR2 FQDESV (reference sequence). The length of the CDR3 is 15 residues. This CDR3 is CASSQAGSFTGELFF. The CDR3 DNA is TGTGCCAGCAGCCAAGCGGGGTCGTTCACCGGGGAGCTGTTTTTT.

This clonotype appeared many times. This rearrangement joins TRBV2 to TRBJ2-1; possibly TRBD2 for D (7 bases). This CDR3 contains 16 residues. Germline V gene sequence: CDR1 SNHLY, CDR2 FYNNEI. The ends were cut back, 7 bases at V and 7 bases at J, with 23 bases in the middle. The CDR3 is CASMAPGGGRGNEQFF. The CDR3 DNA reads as TGTGCCAGCATGGCCCCTGGGGGCGGGAGAGGAAATGAGCAGTTCTTC. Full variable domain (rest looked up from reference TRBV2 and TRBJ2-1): EPEVTQTPSHQVTQMGQEVILRCVPISNHLYFYWYRQILGQKVEFLVSFYNNEISEKSEIFDDQFSVERPDGSNFTLKIRSTKLEDSAMYFCASMAPGGGRGNEQFFGPGTRLTVL.

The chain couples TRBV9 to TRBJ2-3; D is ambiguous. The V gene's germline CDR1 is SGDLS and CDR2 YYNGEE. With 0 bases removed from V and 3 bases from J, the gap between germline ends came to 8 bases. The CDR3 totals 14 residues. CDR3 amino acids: CASSVGSVTDTQYF. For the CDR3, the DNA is TGTGCCAGCAGCGTAGGTTCAGTTACAGATACGCAGTATTTT.

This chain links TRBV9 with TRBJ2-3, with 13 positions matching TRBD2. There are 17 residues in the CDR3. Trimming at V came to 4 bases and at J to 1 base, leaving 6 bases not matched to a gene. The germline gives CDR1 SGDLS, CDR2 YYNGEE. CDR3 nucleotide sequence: TGTGCCAGCAGCACCAGACTAGCGGGAGGACGCACAGATACGCAGTATTTT. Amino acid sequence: CASSTRLAGGRTDTQYF.

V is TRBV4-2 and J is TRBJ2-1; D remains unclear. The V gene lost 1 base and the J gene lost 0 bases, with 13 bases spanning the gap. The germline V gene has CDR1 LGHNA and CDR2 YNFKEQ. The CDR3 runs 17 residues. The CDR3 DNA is TGTGCCAGCAGCCAAGGGATGGCTCACAGCTCCTACAATGAGCAGTTCTTC. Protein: CASSQGMAHSSYNEQFF.

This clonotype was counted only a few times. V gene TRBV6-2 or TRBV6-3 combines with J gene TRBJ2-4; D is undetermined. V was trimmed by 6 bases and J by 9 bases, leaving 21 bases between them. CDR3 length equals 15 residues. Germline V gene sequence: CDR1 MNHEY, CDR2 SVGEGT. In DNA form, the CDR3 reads TGTGCCAGCAGCCTAGATGACGGGCCAGGCGGCATTCAGTACTTC. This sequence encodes CASSLDDGPGGIQYF.

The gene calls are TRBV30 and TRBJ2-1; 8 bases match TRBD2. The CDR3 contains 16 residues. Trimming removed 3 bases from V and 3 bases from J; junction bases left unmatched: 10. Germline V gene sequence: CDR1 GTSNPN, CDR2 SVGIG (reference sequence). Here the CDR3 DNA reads TGTGCCTGGAGGCCGTTATCGAGCGGGAGCTACAATGAGCAGTTCTTC. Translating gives CAWRPLSSGSYNEQFF.